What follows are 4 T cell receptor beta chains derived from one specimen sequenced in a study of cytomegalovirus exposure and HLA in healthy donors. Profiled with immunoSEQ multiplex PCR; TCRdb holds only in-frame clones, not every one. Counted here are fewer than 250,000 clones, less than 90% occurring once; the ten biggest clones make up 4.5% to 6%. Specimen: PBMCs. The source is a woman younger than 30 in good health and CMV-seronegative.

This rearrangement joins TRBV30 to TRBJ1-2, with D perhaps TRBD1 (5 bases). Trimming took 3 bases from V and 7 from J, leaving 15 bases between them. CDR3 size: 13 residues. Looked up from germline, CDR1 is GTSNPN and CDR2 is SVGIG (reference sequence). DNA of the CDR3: TGTGCCTGGAGCCCCGACGGGGGTAGTGGCTACACCTTC. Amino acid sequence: CAWSPDGGSGYTF.

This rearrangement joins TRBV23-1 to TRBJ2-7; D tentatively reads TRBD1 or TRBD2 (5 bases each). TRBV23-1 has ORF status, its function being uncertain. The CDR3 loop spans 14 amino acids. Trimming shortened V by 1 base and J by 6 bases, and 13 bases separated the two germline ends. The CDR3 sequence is CASSQFGRGCEQYF. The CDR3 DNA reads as TGCGCCAGCAGTCAATTTGGCCGGGGCTGCGAGCAGTACTTC.

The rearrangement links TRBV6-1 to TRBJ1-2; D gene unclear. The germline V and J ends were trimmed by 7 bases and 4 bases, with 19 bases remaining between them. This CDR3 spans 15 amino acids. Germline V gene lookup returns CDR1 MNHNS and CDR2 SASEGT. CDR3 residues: CASNPVRGLSYGYTF. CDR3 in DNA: TGTGCCAGCAACCCCGTGAGAGGGCTATCCTATGGCTACACCTTC.

The CDR3 DNA reads as TGTGCCAGCAGTTTAACCCCCACAACCGAGCAGTACTTC. Translated, it gives CASSLTPTTEQYF. The chain employs TRBV27 and TRBJ2-7; unclear D gene. This CDR3 spans 13 amino acids. Germline lookup yields CDR1 MNHEY and CDR2 SMNVEV (reference sequence). Deletions cut 2 bases from V and 6 bases from J, with 11 bases between.